A selection of T cell receptor beta chains follows, all from one sample in a study of PD-1 blockade in classical Hodgkin lymphoma. Assay: immunoSEQ multiplex PCR; the TCRdb copy retains only in-frame clones and omits some. Of approximately 90,000 clones in the sample, approximately 91% were seen once. The material was peripheral blood mononuclear cells (PBMCs), obtained before the second cycle of nivolumab. Receptors originate from a human donor with classical Hodgkin lymphoma. The CDR3 runs from the conserved cysteine through the conserved F or W. A D gene is named only where the DNA matches it firmly. Where a row states a size, it is once, few, many or the class of an expanded clone; other rows omit it.

cdr3_nt cdr3_aa clone_size v_call d_call j_call
TGTGCCAGCGCGTACGGGAGTTCCTACGAGCAGTACTTC CASAYGSSYEQYF . TRBV6-1 . TRBJ2-7
TGCGCCAGCAGCGCCGAGGGGGCGTACACTGAAGCTTTCTTT CASSAEGAYTEAFF . TRBV5-1 TRBD1 TRBJ1-1
TGTGCCAGCAGTGACCCCCACGGACAGGGAGGAGAGACCCAGTACTTC CASSDPHGQGGETQYF . TRBV25-1 TRBD1 TRBJ2-5
TGTGCCAGCAGATTCCGGGACAGGGAAGGTGAGCAGTACTTC CASRFRDREGEQYF . TRBV28 TRBD1 TRBJ2-7
TGTGCCAGCAGTTTATTGAAAGGGACAGGGCTAAATCAGCCCCAGCATTTT CASSLLKGTGLNQPQHF . TRBV27 TRBD1 TRBJ1-5
TGTGCCAGCAGTTTAGTGAGCACTCGTGGCTACACCTTC CASSLVSTRGYTF . TRBV28 . TRBJ1-2
TGTGCCAGTAGTCTGGGGAGTCTAAACGAGCAGTACTTC CASSLGSLNEQYF . TRBV19 . TRBJ2-7
TGTGCCTGGAACAGCGGTGAGACCCAGTACTTC CAWNSGETQYF . TRBV30 . TRBJ2-5
TGTGCCAGCAGCCGACGACCCGATTTGGCGGAAACCGTCAATGAGCAGTTCTTC CASSRRPDLAETVNEQFF . TRBV4-2 . TRBJ2-1
TGTGCCAGCAGCCAAGATCACGGGAGGGCCCGCGAGACCCAGTACTTC CASSQDHGRARETQYF . TRBV4-2 TRBD2 TRBJ2-5
TGTGCCAGCAGTAAATTAGCGGAACCCTACAATGAGCAGTTCTTC CASSKLAEPYNEQFF . TRBV6-4 . TRBJ2-1
TGTGCCAGCGGCTCGGGACTAGCGGGAGGGTCAAGCTCCTACGAGCAGTACTTC CASGSGLAGGSSSYEQYF . TRBV9 TRBD2 TRBJ2-7
TGTGCTAGTGGTTTGGTTGGGACTAGCGTCGGGGAGCTGTTTTTT CASGLVGTSVGELFF . TRBV12-5 TRBD2 TRBJ2-2
TGTGCCAGCAGTTTATATCTAGCGGGAGGGACGTACGAGCAGTACTTC CASSLYLAGGTYEQYF . TRBV28 TRBD2 TRBJ2-7
TGTGCCAGCAGGGGCCCGGGACAGTTTTACGAGCAGTACTTC CASRGPGQFYEQYF . TRBV25-1 TRBD1 TRBJ2-7
TGTGCCAGCAGCTTAATTCGTCGAGGCCCCCCGGGTGGAGGGGACACTGAAGCTTTCTTT CASSLIRRGPPGGGDTEAFF . TRBV5-5 . TRBJ1-1
TGCGCCAGCAGTCAATCGATTGCCCCCCCCGGGGAGCTGTTTTTT CASSQSIAPPGELFF . TRBV23-1 . TRBJ2-2
TGTGCCAGCAGCGGAAGAGGCGGGAGGGCCTCCAATGAGCAGTTCTTC CASSGRGGRASNEQFF . TRBV7-8 TRBD2 TRBJ2-1
TGCGCCAGCAGCCACCTGACTAGCGGGAACAGGGGCGGGGAGCTGTTTTTT CASSHLTSGNRGGELFF . TRBV4-1 TRBD2 TRBJ2-2
TGTGCCAGTACCGAGCGGGCTTTTGGGGGCTACACCTTC CASTERAFGGYTF . TRBV19 . TRBJ1-2
TGTGCCAGTAGTCGGTCCGGGACTGGTACTTACAATGAGCAGTTCTTC CASSRSGTGTYNEQFF . TRBV19 . TRBJ2-1
TGTGCCAGCAGCTTTGACTTGAACACCGGGGAGCTGTTTTTT CASSFDLNTGELFF . TRBV7-8 . TRBJ2-2
TGTGCCAGCAGCACCGGGACAGCGAGCTCTGGGGCCAACGTCCTGACTTTC CASSTGTASSGANVLTF . TRBV7-8 TRBD1 TRBJ2-6
TGTGCCAGCAGCTTATCAAGCGGGGTCTATTCCTACGAGCAGTACTTC CASSLSSGVYSYEQYF . TRBV27 TRBD2 TRBJ2-7
TGTGCCAGCAGCTTACAACAGGGGGCCGGCACTGAAGCTTTCTTT CASSLQQGAGTEAFF . TRBV7-9 TRBD1 TRBJ1-1
TGTGCCAGTAGCAACCGCGGACTAGCGGGAGGTTCGAGCTCCTACAATGAGCAGTTCTTC CASSNRGLAGGSSSYNEQFF . TRBV19 TRBD2 TRBJ2-1
TGTGCCAGCACCGGACAGGGAAGTTTCAACTATGGCTACACCTTC CASTGQGSFNYGYTF . TRBV6-5 TRBD1 TRBJ1-2
TGTGCCATCAGTGAAAAACAGGGAAGGTCCTACAATGAGCAGTTCTTC CAISEKQGRSYNEQFF . TRBV10-3 . TRBJ2-1
TGCGCCAGCAGCTTAGGGACAGGGGACTCTGGGGCCAACGTCCTGACTTTC CASSLGTGDSGANVLTF . TRBV5-1 TRBD1 TRBJ2-6
TGTGCCAGCAGCGCCGCCGGGCTAGCGGGGGTTCACGAGACCCAGTACTTC CASSAAGLAGVHETQYF . TRBV11-2 TRBD2 TRBJ2-5
TGTGCCAGCAGTGAAGGCTTGGCGTTCTCTGGAAACACCATATATTTT CASSEGLAFSGNTIYF . TRBV6-1 . TRBJ1-3
TGTGCCAGCGGCCTTCCTCTAGTGAGCACAGATACGCAGTATTTT CASGLPLVSTDTQYF . TRBV27 . TRBJ2-3
TGTGCCAGCAGTCCCCCTTTAGGCGAGCAGTACTTC CASSPPLGEQYF . TRBV27 . TRBJ2-7
TGTGCCAGCAGCTTAGAGGCAGGGCCTTCCTACGAGCAGTACTTC CASSLEAGPSYEQYF . TRBV7-6 . TRBJ2-7
TGTGCCAGCAGTGGACCGGGTTTTGGGGAAGCTTTCTTT CASSGPGFGEAFF few TRBV25-1 . TRBJ1-1
TGTGCCAGCAGCGTAGAGGGCACCACGAGCTCCTACAATGAGCAGTTCTTC CASSVEGTTSSYNEQFF . TRBV9 . TRBJ2-1
TGTGCCAGCACTGGGGGAACAGGGTCGGTCTCTGGAAACACCATATATTTT CASTGGTGSVSGNTIYF . TRBV28 . TRBJ1-3
TGCAGCGTTGCCCCTAGCGGAAACGAGCAGTACTTC CSVAPSGNEQYF . TRBV29-1 TRBD2 TRBJ2-7
TGTGCCAGCGCGACAGGGGGAAATCAGCCCCAGCATTTT CASATGGNQPQHF . TRBV28 TRBD1 TRBJ1-5
TGTGCCAGCAGTGACCTTCCAGGGGGTGCACTCTACGAGCAGTACTTC CASSDLPGGALYEQYF . TRBV2 TRBD1 TRBJ2-7
TGTGCCAGCAGCCCGCAGACAGGGGCAGGGGGTGGCTACACCTTC CASSPQTGAGGGYTF . TRBV7-9 TRBD1 TRBJ1-2
TGTGCCAGCGGCAACAATGAGCAGTTCTTC CASGNNEQFF . TRBV27 . TRBJ2-1